This T cell receptor (beta chain) was captured in a study of radiotherapy plus CTLA-4 blockade in lung cancer. Germline CDR1 and CDR2: SGHTA and FQGTGA. The CDR3 runs 13 residues. V was trimmed by 3 bases and J by 6 bases, leaving 10 bases between them. Study-wide results and limits: There was expansion of tumor-derived TCR clones in blood after radiotherapy plus ipilimumab.

CTLA-4 blockade with ipilimumab, together with focal radiation, was given to patients with chemo-refractory metastatic non-small-cell lung cancer. Only in-frame clones appear in the TCRdb table, and some are missing; sequencing was by immunoSEQ multiplex PCR. The profile shows more than 75,000 clones, approximately 74% of them singletons. With regard to this clone: Its antigen is not identified.

This chain connects TRBV7-3 to TRBJ2-3, with a possible D match to TRBD2 (6 bases). The TCR sequence derives from a human donor with non-small cell lung cancer who had a partial response to radiotherapy plus ipilimumab. Some clones in this sample may be carry-over from other donors' samples. This sample comprised peripheral blood, obtained from a patient treated with radiotherapy plus ipilimumab. For the CDR3, the DNA is TGTGCCAGCAGCTTCGGGGGATCTGATACGCAGTATTTT. Protein: CASSFGGSDTQYF.